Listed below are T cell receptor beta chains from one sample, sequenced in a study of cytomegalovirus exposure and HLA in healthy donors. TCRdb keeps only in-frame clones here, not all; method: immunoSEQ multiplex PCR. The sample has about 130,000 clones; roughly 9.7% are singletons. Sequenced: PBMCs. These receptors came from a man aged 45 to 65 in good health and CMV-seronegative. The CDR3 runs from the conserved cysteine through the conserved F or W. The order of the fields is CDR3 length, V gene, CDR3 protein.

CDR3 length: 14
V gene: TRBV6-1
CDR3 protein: CASSEEKGFGEQYF

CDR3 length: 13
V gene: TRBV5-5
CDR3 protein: CASSPGQNYGYTF

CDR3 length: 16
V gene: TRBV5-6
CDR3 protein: CASSLGQGGTADTQYF

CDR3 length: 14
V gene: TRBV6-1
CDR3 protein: CASREGHANTEAFF

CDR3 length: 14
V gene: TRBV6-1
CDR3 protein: CASRTDGGRETQYF

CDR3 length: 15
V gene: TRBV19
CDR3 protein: CASRPQAGVYNEQFF

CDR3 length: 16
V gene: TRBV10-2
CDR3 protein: CASSESGTGGGEKLFF

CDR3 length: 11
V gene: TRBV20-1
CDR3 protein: CSARMAGEAFF

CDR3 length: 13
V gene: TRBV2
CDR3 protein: CASSDRVNSPLHF

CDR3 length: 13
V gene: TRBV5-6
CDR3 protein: CASSSLDRNIQYF

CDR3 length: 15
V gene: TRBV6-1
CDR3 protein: CASSGWQVFPYEQYF

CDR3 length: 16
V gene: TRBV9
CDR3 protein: CASSVGLAWSTDTQYF

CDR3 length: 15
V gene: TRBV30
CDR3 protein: CAWKTLGRQSYEQYF

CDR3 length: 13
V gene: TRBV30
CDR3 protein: CAWDWQGGETQYF

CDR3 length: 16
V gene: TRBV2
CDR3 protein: CASSPGQVYLNTEAFF

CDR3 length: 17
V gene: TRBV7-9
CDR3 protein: CASSLNPDRAGGNTIYF

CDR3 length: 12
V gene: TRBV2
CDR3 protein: CASRPQSGPQHF

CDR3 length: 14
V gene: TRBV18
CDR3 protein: CASSPPGRGQPQHF

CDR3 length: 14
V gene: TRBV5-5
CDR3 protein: CASSPSDVSGEQYF

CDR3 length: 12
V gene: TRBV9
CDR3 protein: CASSVEGDGYTF

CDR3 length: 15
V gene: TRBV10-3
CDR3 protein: CAISESGQGGTEAFF

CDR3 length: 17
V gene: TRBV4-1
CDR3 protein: CASSRLWTSGGLDEQYF

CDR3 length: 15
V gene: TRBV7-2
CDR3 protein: CASSLVPKLSYEQYF

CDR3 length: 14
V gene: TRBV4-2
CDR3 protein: CASTTTSGGARQFF

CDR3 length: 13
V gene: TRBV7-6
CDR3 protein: CASSPPKRTGAFF

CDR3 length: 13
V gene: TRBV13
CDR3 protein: CASRTSGYNEQFF

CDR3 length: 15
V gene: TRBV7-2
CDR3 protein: CASSLAGLAYNEQFF

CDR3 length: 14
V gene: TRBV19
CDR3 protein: CASSTAQGTGELFF

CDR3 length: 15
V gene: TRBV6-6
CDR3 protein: CASLGSTGEDYGYTF

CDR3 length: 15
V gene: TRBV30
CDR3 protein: CAWRDPRVSGNTIYF

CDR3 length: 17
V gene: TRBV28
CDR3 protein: CASSLGTASGSWDTQYF

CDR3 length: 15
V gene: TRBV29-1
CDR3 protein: CSVELGASGDGEQYF

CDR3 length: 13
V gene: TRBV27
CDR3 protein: CASSPRARSPAFF

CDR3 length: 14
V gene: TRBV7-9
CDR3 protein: CASSLPQGADEQYF

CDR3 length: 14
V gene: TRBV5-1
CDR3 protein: CASSAGKSNTEAFF

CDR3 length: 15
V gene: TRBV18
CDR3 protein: CASSPPFPGGQPQHF

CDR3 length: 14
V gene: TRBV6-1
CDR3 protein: CASKMASGLNEQFF

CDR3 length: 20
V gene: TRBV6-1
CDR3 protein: CASSEFSRTGTWSDNQPQHF

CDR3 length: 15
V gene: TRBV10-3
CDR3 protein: CAISGRRGATYEQYF

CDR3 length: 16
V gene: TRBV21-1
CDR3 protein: CASTTQGAPNSYEQYF

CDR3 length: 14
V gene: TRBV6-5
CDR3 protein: CASSYGGRSGEQFF

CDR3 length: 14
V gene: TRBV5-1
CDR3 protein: CASSLTEGDQPQHF

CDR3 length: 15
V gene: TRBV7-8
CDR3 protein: CASSLDSGSYNEQFF

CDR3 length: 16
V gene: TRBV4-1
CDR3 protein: CASSQDRREGPYEQYF

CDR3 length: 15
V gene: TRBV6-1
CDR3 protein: CASVWGRGGQETQYF

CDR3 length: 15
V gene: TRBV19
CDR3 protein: CASSIDRQGHRGYTF

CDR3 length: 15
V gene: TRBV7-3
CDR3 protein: CASSTTTATNTEAFF

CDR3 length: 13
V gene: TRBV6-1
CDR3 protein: CASSSPGNTEAFF